These 27 T cell receptor beta chains share one sample of origin, sequenced in a study of cytomegalovirus exposure and HLA in healthy donors (dated by TCRdb to 2017 to 2019). The method was the immunoSEQ multiplex PCR assay. For the multiplex PCR, a mixture combining 60 forward primers for TCR Vbeta segments and 13 reverse primers for TCR Jbeta segments was used. The table was pulled from immuneACCESS by TCRdb, which kept in-frame rearrangements only. Such tables lose some clones; where checked, under half of the loss comes from unresolved V genes, and the rest has no known cause. The sample includes around 150,000 clones, with approximately 83% observed a single time. The ten largest clones take up roughly 4% of the sample. The sequenced sample was PBMCs. These receptors all come from a man in his forties in good health and CMV-seropositive.

The chain joins TRBV11-2 to TRBJ2-2; maybe TRBD2 (5 bases). Germline V gives CDR1 SGHAT, CDR2 FQNNGV. The CDR3 has 17 amino acids. The V gene lost 1 base and the J gene lost 6 bases, with 18 bases spanning the gap. The CDR3 bases are TGTGCCAGCAGCTTAGTGCGAACGAGTCGCGGGCCCGGGGAGCTGTTTTTT. Translating it yields CASSLVRTSRGPGELFF.

The J gene is TRBJ2-5, the V gene TRBV4-1; possible D gene TRBD2, 6 bases. The end of the DNA fits TRBJ2-7 better, so the J call may be wrong. The CDR3 is made up of 16 amino acids. Germline V CDR1 and CDR2: MGHRA, YSYEKL. CDR3 protein: CASSLEGLANSYEQYF. CDR3 DNA: TGCGCCAGCAGCCTAGAGGGGCTAGCGAACTCCTACGAGCAGTACTTC.

The rearrangement links TRBV7-2 to TRBJ2-1, with D hard to call. CDR3 length equals 15 residues. Germline V gene lookup returns CDR1 SGHTA and CDR2 FQGNSA. Trimming cost V 3 bases and J 1 base, with 10 bases left between them. DNA of the CDR3: TGTGCCAGCAGCTTTTTCCTTCGTTCCTACAATGAGCAGTTCTTC. Translating gives CASSFFLRSYNEQFF.

The rearrangement joins TRBV5-1 to TRBJ1-1; 7 bases line up with TRBD1. The CDR3 loop spans 17 amino acids. Germline V gives CDR1 SGHRS, CDR2 YFSETQ. Unmatched junction bases numbered 9, after V lost 0 bases and J lost 1 base. CDR3 amino acids: CASSLAVDRRKNTEAFF. In DNA form, the CDR3 reads TGCGCCAGCAGCTTGGCCGTGGACAGGCGAAAGAACACTGAAGCTTTCTTT. The entire variable domain, with the rest obtained from reference TRBV5-1 and TRBJ1-1, is as follows: KAGVTQTPRYLIKTRGQQVTLSCSPISGHRSVSWYQQTPGQGLQFLFEYFSETQRNKGNFPGRFSGRQFSNSRSEMNVSTLELGDSALYLCASSLAVDRRKNTEAFFGQGTRLTVV.

The chain combines TRBV27 with TRBJ1-2, with D perhaps TRBD1 (6 bases). The CDR3 runs 14 residues. Per the germline V gene, CDR1 is MNHEY and CDR2 is SMNVEV (reference sequence). Trimming removed 3 bases from V and 2 bases from J, with 10 bases in between. CDR3 residues: CASSLAGQNYGYTF. DNA for the CDR3: TGTGCCAGCAGTTTGGCAGGACAGAACTATGGCTACACCTTC.

The J gene is TRBJ2-5, the V gene TRBV7-9; perhaps TRBD2 as D (5 bases). Germline V gene lookup returns CDR1 SEHNR and CDR2 FQNEAQ (reference sequence). The CDR3 has 13 amino acids. The germline V and J ends were trimmed by 7 bases and 4 bases, with 13 bases remaining between them. CDR3 amino acids: CASTSRGAETQYF. The CDR3 nucleotides read TGTGCCAGCACTTCCCGGGGAGCAGAGACCCAGTACTTC.

The chain carries TRBV29-1 and TRBJ2-3; 9 nucleotides match TRBD2. CDR3 length equals 16 residues. After removal of 3 bases from V and 1 base from J, the junction contained 8 bases not matched to a gene. The germline gives CDR1 SQVTM, CDR2 ANQGSEA. The DNA for the CDR3 is TGCAGCGTTGACCGCGGGACTAGCCTGCGCACAGATACGCAGTATTTT. Protein: CSVDRGTSLRTDTQYF.

The chain has TRBV12-5 and TRBJ2-5, with D possibly TRBD1 on 6 matching bases. The DNA end is a closer match to TRBJ2-7, so the J assignment may be wrong. Germline CDR1 reads LGHNT; CDR2 reads FRNRAP. This CDR3 has 15 amino acids. The CDR3 spells CASGLVEDRTYEQYF. As DNA, the CDR3 is TGTGCTAGTGGTTTGGTAGAGGACAGAACCTACGAGCAGTACTTC.

The V and J genes are TRBV29-1 and TRBJ2-3; TRBD1 might be the D (6 bases). This CDR3 comprises 16 residues. V lost 6 bases to trimming and J lost 5 bases, with 24 bases between them. The germline CDR1 and CDR2 sequences are SQVTM and ANQGSEA. For the CDR3, the DNA is TGCAGCGTCACATTGTCTGGACAGCGGAGGATAGATACGCAGTATTTT. It yields the protein CSVTLSGQRRIDTQYF.

V usage is TRBV18 and J usage is TRBJ1-4; D not resolved. The germline gives CDR1 KGHSH, CDR2 LQKENI. The CDR3 is 14 amino acids. The V end lost 4 bases, the J end lost 7 bases, and 13 bases lay between the germline ends. The CDR3 DNA is TGTGCCAGCTCACTGTTTGAGCGCGGTGAAAAACTGTTTTTT. Translating it yields CASSLFERGEKLFF.

V is TRBV5-1 and J is TRBJ2-1, with 9 bases that match TRBD2. V shed 4 bases and J 9 bases; nucleotides not matched to a gene: 11. The CDR3 sequence is 15 residues long. The germline CDR1 and CDR2 sequences are SGHRS and YFSETQ. CDR3 amino acids: CASSLVAGERSEQFF. DNA of the CDR3: TGCGCCAGCAGCCTCGTAGCGGGAGAAAGGAGTGAGCAGTTCTTC.

The chain uses TRBV4-3 and TRBJ1-2; D is uncertain. The CDR3 length is 14 residues. V lost 2 bases, J lost 4 bases, and 11 bases lay in between. CDR1 and CDR2 from the germline V gene are LGHNA and YSLEER. This chain's CDR3 is CASSQRQESYGYTF. CDR3 bases: TGCGCCAGCAGCCAACGGCAGGAATCCTATGGCTACACCTTC.

This clone has a single count. For the CDR3, the DNA is TGCGCCAGCAGCCAAAGGTACAGAGACAATCAGCCCCAGCATTTT. This codes for CASSQRYRDNQPQHF. J is TRBJ1-5 and V is TRBV4-1; no clear D gene. This CDR3 is built from 15 residues. The germline gives CDR1 MGHRA, CDR2 YSYEKL. V gave up 2 bases and J gave up 3 bases, with 11 bases separating them.

This chain links TRBV4-1 with TRBJ1-4, with D possibly matching TRBD1 (6 bases). This CDR3 is 14 amino acids long. Germline loops: CDR1 MGHRA, CDR2 YSYEKL. The ends were cut back, 4 bases at V and 4 bases at J, with 10 bases in the middle. The DNA of the CDR3 is TGCGCCAGCAGCCGGTGGACAGTTAATGAAAAACTGTTTTTT. Translation: CASSRWTVNEKLFF.

The rearrangement joins TRBV30 to TRBJ2-3, with 7 positions matching TRBD2. The CDR3 is made up of 14 amino acids. Germline V CDR1 and CDR2: GTSNPN, SVGIG (reference sequence). Trimming at V came to 0 bases and at J to 2 bases, leaving 2 bases not matched to a gene. The chain's CDR3 is CAWSVSGFTDTQYF. The CDR3 bases are TGTGCCTGGAGTGTTAGCGGGTTCACAGATACGCAGTATTTT.

The CDR3 region has the DNA TGCGCCAGCAGCTTGTCCCTAGCGGTGCAGAGGGAGCAGTTCTTC. This gives the protein CASSLSLAVQREQFF. This chain links TRBV5-1 with TRBJ2-1; 7 nucleotides agree with TRBD2. In germline, CDR1 is SGHRS, CDR2 YFSETQ. The V gene end was trimmed by 1 base and the J gene end by 10 bases; junction bases not matched to a gene: 11. This CDR3 has 15 amino acids.

This clone came up once. The chain carries TRBV4-2 and TRBJ1-5; a possible D gene is TRBD1 (6 bases). Germline CDR1 reads LGHNA; CDR2 reads YNFKEQ. This CDR3 has 17 residues. V was clipped by 0 bases and J by 3 bases, with 15 bases between them. The CDR3 nucleotides are TGTGCCAGCAGCCAAGATGGCCCAGGGGCTTTCAATCAGCCCCAGCATTTT. Protein product: CASSQDGPGAFNQPQHF.

V usage is TRBV20-1 and J usage is TRBJ1-2, with no clear D. CDR3 length: 9 amino acids. The V gene's germline CDR1 is DFQATT and CDR2 SNEGSKA (reference sequence). V lost 5 bases and J 6 bases, leaving 4 bases between the germline ends. The CDR3 loop is CSAPDGYTF. In nucleotides, the CDR3 is TGCAGTGCTCCAGATGGCTACACCTTC.

The rearrangement joins TRBV27 to TRBJ1-2; no clear D gene. Per the germline V gene, CDR1 is MNHEY and CDR2 is SMNVEV (reference sequence). V was pared by 6 bases and J by 1 base, with 12 bases between. This CDR3 contains 14 residues. CDR3 in amino acids: CASSPGRSNYGYTF. The CDR3 coding sequence is TGTGCCAGCAGCCCTGGGCGCAGTAACTATGGCTACACCTTC.

This clone has a handful of counts. V is TRBV1 and J is TRBJ1-2; the table's D call TRBD1 went unverified against the DNA. TRBV1 is marked as a pseudogene. The CDR3 sequence is 15 residues long. CDR3: CTSSQWASYAYGYTF. The CDR3 nucleotides read TGCACCAGCAGCCAATGGGCGAGCTACGCCTATGGCTACACCTTC.

A single count supports this clone. The chain uses TRBV9 and TRBJ1-2; TRBD1 matches at 7 bases. The junction had 8 bases not matched to a gene; V was cut back by 3 bases and J by 0 bases. Germline V gene lookup returns CDR1 SGDLS and CDR2 YYNGEE. The CDR3 loop spans 16 amino acids. CDR3 nucleotides: TGTGCCAGCAGCGGTGGTGACAGGGAAGCTAACTATGGCTACACCTTC. Protein sequence: CASSGGDREANYGYTF.

V and J are TRBV11-3 and TRBJ1-2; D perhaps matches TRBD1 (5 bases). CDR3 length: 12 amino acids. V was cut by 1 base and J by 9 bases, with 9 bases left in between. Germline CDR1 and CDR2: SGHNT and YENEEA. CDR3 nucleotide sequence: TGTGCCAGCAGCTTAGGGGGGGAGAGCTACACCTTC. Its translation is CASSLGGESYTF.

This clone turned up a few times. This sequence joins TRBV9 and TRBJ2-5; possibly TRBD2 for D (6 bases). There are 14 residues in the CDR3. Germline V gene sequence: CDR1 SGDLS, CDR2 YYNGEE. V lost 4 bases and J lost 4, with 14 bases in between. CDR3 DNA sequence: TGTGCCAGCAGCCCCCGACTAGTTCGAGAGACCCAGTACTTC. Translated, it gives CASSPRLVRETQYF.

The V call is TRBV25-1, the J call TRBJ1-5; D might be TRBD1 (5 bases). CDR3 length: 15 residues. Trimming stripped 4 bases from V and 5 bases from J, with 15 bases between. CDR1 MGHDK and CDR2 SYGVNS come from the germline V gene. For the CDR3, the DNA is TGTGCCAGCAGTGCGCTCGACAGCATCGATCAGCCCCAGCATTTT. As protein: CASSALDSIDQPQHF.

The CDR3: CASGRQGSMNTEAFF. In DNA form, the CDR3 reads TGCGCCAGCGGACGACAGGGATCCATGAACACTGAAGCTTTCTTT. The V and J genes are TRBV5-1 and TRBJ1-1; 7 bases are a match to TRBD1. The ends lost 7 bases at V and 0 bases at J; junction bases unmatched: 9. Looked up from germline, CDR1 is SGHRS and CDR2 is YFSETQ. The CDR3 runs 15 residues. Using reference TRBV5-1 and TRBJ1-1 for the parts outside the CDR3, the full variable domain is KAGVTQTPRYLIKTRGQQVTLSCSPISGHRSVSWYQQTPGQGLQFLFEYFSETQRNKGNFPGRFSGRQFSNSRSEMNVSTLELGDSALYLCASGRQGSMNTEAFFGQGTRLTVV.

The chain uses TRBV6-1 and TRBJ1-6; D may be TRBD1 (5 bases). The CDR3 totals 12 residues. V gave up 6 bases and J gave up 7 bases, with 7 bases separating them. CDR1 and CDR2 (germline): MNHNS, SASEGT. DNA for the CDR3: TGTGCCAGCAGAAACAGGAATTCACCCCTCCACTTT. Translating gives CASRNRNSPLHF.

This chain connects TRBV5-8 to TRBJ1-1; D is undetermined. The CDR3 is 14 amino acids. V lost 1 base to trimming and J lost 0 bases, with 7 bases between them. Germline CDR1 SGHTS, CDR2 YDEGEE. CDR3 nucleotide sequence: TGTGCCAGCAGCTTGTCGAACATGAACACTGAAGCTTTCTTT. Amino acid sequence: CASSLSNMNTEAFF.